This TCR beta chain derives from a study of shared clonotypes between healthy human individuals. Germline V CDR1 and CDR2: SGHVS, FQNEAQ. This CDR3 is 18 amino acids long. The V and J ends lost 4 bases and 1 base, in that order; junction bases with no gene match: 7. Generated by immunoSEQ multiplex PCR, the TCRdb table keeps only in-frame clones and is missing some. The sample consists of about 820,000 clones, 85% to 95% of them appearing once. Positive CCR7 selection of CD45RO-negative cells yielded the naive CD8 cells, and terminally differentiated effector memory CD45RA+ cells were excluded. The TCR comes from a man aged 25-45 years in good health. V is TRBV7-8 and J is TRBJ2-2; 12 bases agree with TRBD2. The sequencing input was naive CD8+ T cells sorted from blood. CDR3 in DNA: TGTGCCAGCAGCTCAAACGGACTAGCGGGGAGGAACACCGGGGAGCTGTTTTTT. It specifies CASSSNGLAGRNTGELFF.